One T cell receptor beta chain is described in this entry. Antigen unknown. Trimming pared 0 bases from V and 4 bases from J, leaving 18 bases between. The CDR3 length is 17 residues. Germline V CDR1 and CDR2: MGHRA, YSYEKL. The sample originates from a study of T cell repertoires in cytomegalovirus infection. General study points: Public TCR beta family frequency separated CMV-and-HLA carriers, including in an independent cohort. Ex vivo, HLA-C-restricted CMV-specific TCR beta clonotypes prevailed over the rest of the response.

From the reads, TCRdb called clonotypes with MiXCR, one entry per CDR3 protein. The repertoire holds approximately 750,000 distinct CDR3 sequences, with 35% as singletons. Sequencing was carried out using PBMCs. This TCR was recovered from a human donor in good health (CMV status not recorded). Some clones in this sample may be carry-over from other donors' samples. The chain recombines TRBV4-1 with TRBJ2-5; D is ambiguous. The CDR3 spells CASSQDGVSGPGETQYF. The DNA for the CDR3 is TGCGCCAGCAGCCAAGATGGTGTGTCCGGTCCTGGAGAGACCCAGTACTTC.